This T cell receptor (beta chain) was identified during a study of shared clonotypes between healthy human individuals. Only in-frame clones appear in the TCRdb table, and some are missing; sequencing was by immunoSEQ multiplex PCR. The sample yields roughly 650,000 clones, approximately 97% seen once. A remark on this clone: Its antigen is still unknown.

Germline CDR1 is SGHRS and CDR2 is YFSETQ. The CDR3 runs to 15 residues. The germline V and J ends were trimmed by 5 bases and 4 bases, with 13 bases remaining between them. All of the donors resided in Nashville, Tennessee, and each was a Caucasian adult. CD4+ cells yielded CD45RA+ naive and CD45RA-negative memory subsets. Study results and caveats: Generally, estimated richness proved larger in naive subsets than it did in memory subsets. Collection of samples was limited to blood; tissue repertoires likely differ.

The rearrangement joins TRBV5-1 to TRBJ2-6; tentatively, D is TRBD2 (5 bases). Sequencing used naive CD4+ T cells sorted from blood. Subset noted: CD45RA+ positively selected. This clonotype was obtained from a woman aged 25 to 39 in good health. The CDR3 here is CASRLTGSGANVLTF. CDR3 nucleotide sequence: TGCGCCAGCAGATTGACGGGATCCGGGGCCAACGTCCTGACTTTC. The full variable domain, its missing parts supplied by reference TRBV5-1 and TRBJ2-6, is KAGVTQTPRYLIKTRGQQVTLSCSPISGHRSVSWYQQTPGQGLQFLFEYFSETQRNKGNFPGRFSGRQFSNSRSEMNVSTLELGDSALYLCASRLTGSGANVLTFGAGSRLTVL.